This T cell receptor beta chain comes out of a study of T-cell reconstitution after alpha-beta-depleted transplantation in children. Of note for this clonotype: Sequence at one end of the junction differs from germline and may be a read error.

Molecular barcoding with unique molecular identifiers was used for the TCRbeta library. TCRdb re-analysed the PCR reads in MiXCR, keeping a single row per CDR3 protein. The table includes about 200,000 distinct CDR3 sequences, 5.5% to 7% detected once. In germline, CDR1 is MNHEY, CDR2 SMNVEV (reference sequence). This CDR3 region has 15 residues. The chain is built from TRBV27 and TRBJ1-4, with a possible D match to TRBD1 (5 bases). The TCR comes from a girl under three years old with combined immunodeficiency, due to receive a stem cell transplant. The source was PBMCs, collected before TCRalphabeta/CD19-depleted stem cell transplant. Here the CDR3 reads CASSLWPGLNEKLIF. As DNA, the CDR3 is TGTGCCAGCAGTTTATGGCCAGGGTTGAATGAAAAACTGATTTTT.